Listed here are 28 T cell receptor beta chains from one sample, sequenced in a study of shared clonotypes between healthy human individuals. Using immunoSEQ multiplex PCR, the repertoire was profiled, and TCRdb retains in-frame clones only, with some absent. Altogether approximately 600,000 clones are present, roughly 95% being singletons, with the ten largest covering approximately 0.11%. Cells designated naive CD8 were CD45RO-negative and were positively selected for CCR7, with terminally differentiated effector memory CD45RA+ cells excluded. Sequencing was done on a sample of naive CD8+ T cells sorted from blood. The receptors here all came from a woman between 25 and 40 years old in good health.

This clone was recorded once. This chain uses TRBV5-1 with TRBJ2-7; a possible D gene is TRBD2 (5 bases). The length of the CDR3 is 13 residues. Germline assignment: CDR1 SGHRS and CDR2 YFSETQ. With 2 bases removed from V and 7 bases from J, the gap between germline ends came to 13 bases. In nucleotides, the CDR3 is TGCGCCAGCAGCTTCTGGGGATCGGGGGAGCAGTACTTC. Encoded protein: CASSFWGSGEQYF.

The CDR3 DNA is TGTGCCAGCAGAGGACAGGGTACCACTGAAGCTTTCTTT. It specifies CASRGQGTTEAFF. The chain recombines TRBV27 with TRBJ1-1, with 8 bases matching TRBD1. V was pared by 6 bases and J by 4 bases, with 4 bases of the junction left unmatched. The CDR3 runs to 13 residues. Per the germline V gene, CDR1 is MNHEY and CDR2 is SMNVEV (reference sequence).

The chain is built from TRBV4-1 and TRBJ2-5; tentatively, D is TRBD2 (5 bases). V was shortened by 0 bases and J by 2 bases, with 13 bases between the two germline ends. Germline V gene data show CDR1 as MGHRA and CDR2 as YSYEKL. The CDR3 covers 16 residues. Here the CDR3 DNA reads TGCGCCAGCAGCCAAGATGGGCGGGTCCGTCAAGAGACCCAGTACTTC. This translates into CASSQDGRVRQETQYF.

The gene calls are TRBV15 and TRBJ2-5, with a tentative D call TRBD1 (6 bases). This CDR3 is built from 12 residues. Germline V gene lookup returns CDR1 LNHNV and CDR2 YYDKDF (reference sequence). Trimming stripped 3 bases from V and 13 bases from J, with 15 bases between. In nucleotides, the CDR3 is TGTGCCACCAGCAGGGGATCAGGGGTGCCGTACTTC. Translation gives CATSRGSGVPYF. Complete variable domain (other parts from reference TRBV15 and TRBJ2-5): DAMVIQNPRYQVTQFGKPVTLSCSQTLNHNVMYWYQQKSSQAPKLLFHYYDKDFNNEADTPDNFQSRRPNTSFCFLDIRSPGLGDTAMYLCATSRGSGVPYFGPGTRLLVL.

This rearrangement joins TRBV4-2 to TRBJ2-5; 9 positions match TRBD1. The J call is doubtful: the DNA matches TRBJ2-7 better. Germline-derived CDR1 and CDR2 are LGHNA and YNFKEQ. This CDR3 region has 19 residues. The CDR3 sequence is CASSHDYFLGTGNSYEQYF. In DNA, the CDR3 is TGTGCCAGCAGCCATGACTACTTTTTAGGGACAGGGAACTCCTACGAGCAGTACTTC.

V gene TRBV27 combines with J gene TRBJ2-7, with unresolved D. Germline V lookup: CDR1 MNHEY, CDR2 SMNVEV (reference sequence). V lost 5 bases and J 1 base, leaving 9 bases between the germline ends. The CDR3 runs 13 residues. The DNA for the CDR3 is TGTGCCAGCAGTCCGACTTTGTCCTACGAGCAGTACTTC. This codes for CASSPTLSYEQYF.

The chain combines TRBV14 with TRBJ1-2, with 7 bases identical to TRBD1. V trimming: 2 bases; J trimming: 7 bases; junction bases outside the gene matches: 7. CDR1 is SGHDN, CDR2 FVKESK, per germline. The CDR3 has 14 amino acids. The CDR3: CASSQTGAGSGYTF. The CDR3 bases are TGTGCCAGCAGCCAAACAGGGGCGGGAAGTGGCTACACCTTC. The whole variable domain, remainder taken from reference TRBV14 and TRBJ1-2, is EAGVTQFPSHSVIEKGQTVTLRCDPISGHDNLYWYRRVMGKEIKFLLHFVKESKQDESGMPNNRFLAERTGGTYSTLKVQPAELEDSGVYFCASSQTGAGSGYTFGSGTRLTVV.

The J gene is TRBJ2-7, the V gene TRBV7-9; D is uncertain. V was shortened by 1 base and J by 5 bases, with 6 bases between the two germline ends. This CDR3 has 12 residues. The germline gives CDR1 SEHNR, CDR2 FQNEAQ (reference sequence). The CDR3 loop reads CASSLERNEQYF. In nucleotides, the CDR3 is TGTGCCAGCAGCTTAGAACGGAACGAGCAGTACTTC.

V gene TRBV5-1 combines with J gene TRBJ2-3; 10 positions match TRBD2. Germline CDR1 reads SGHRS; CDR2 reads YFSETQ. CDR3 length: 17 amino acids. J gave up 4 bases and V 3 bases, and 11 bases lay outside the gene matches. CDR3: CASSSIQAGGPADTQYF. DNA of the CDR3: TGCGCCAGCAGCTCCATCCAAGCGGGAGGGCCGGCAGATACGCAGTATTTT.

This clone was seen a handful of times. This chain connects TRBV13 to TRBJ1-2; D gene ambiguous. V lost 2 bases to trimming and J lost 8 bases, with 9 bases between them. CDR3 length equals 12 residues. From germline, CDR1 is PRHDT and CDR2 FYEKMQ (reference sequence). CDR3 protein: CASSLFWGGYTF. The CDR3 DNA follows: TGTGCCAGCAGCTTATTTTGGGGAGGCTACACCTTC.

The genes are TRBV13 and TRBJ2-7; 7 bases fit TRBD2. The CDR3 loop spans 14 amino acids. Germline values: CDR1 PRHDT, CDR2 FYEKMQ (reference sequence). V shed 0 bases, J shed 3 bases, and the junction held 2 bases outside the gene matches. The CDR3 sequence is CASSLGPSGYEQYF. In DNA, the CDR3 is TGTGCCAGCAGCTTAGGGCCTAGCGGCTACGAGCAGTACTTC.

This chain links TRBV7-9 with TRBJ2-7; the D is unclear. Germline V CDR1 and CDR2: SEHNR, FQNEAQ (reference sequence). The CDR3 covers 14 residues. Trimming removed 6 bases from V and 3 bases from J, with 15 bases in between. CDR3 amino acids: CASSPAGPSYEQYF. Here the CDR3 DNA reads TGTGCCAGCAGTCCCGCCGGGCCAAGCTACGAGCAGTACTTC.

The chain is built from TRBV7-6 and TRBJ2-3; the D gene could be TRBD1 or TRBD2 (5 bases each). In germline, CDR1 is SGHVS, CDR2 FNYEAQ. The CDR3 runs 15 residues. Trimming took off 5 bases at V and 5 bases at J, with 17 bases between the two ends. This chain's CDR3 is CASSLGASRGDTQYF. The CDR3 nucleotides are TGTGCCAGCAGCCTAGGGGCCTCCCGGGGAGATACGCAGTATTTT.

The chain joins TRBV9 to TRBJ2-7; TRBD1 aligns across 7 bases. V lost 5 bases, J lost 0 bases, and 2 bases stayed unmatched. The CDR3 consists of 13 residues. Germline-derived CDR1 and CDR2 are SGDLS and YYNGEE. As DNA, the CDR3 is TGTGCCAGCAGTGGGGACAGCTCCTACGAGCAGTACTTC. It encodes CASSGDSSYEQYF. The whole variable domain, filled in from reference TRBV9 and TRBJ2-7, reads DSGVTQTPKHLITATGQRVTLRCSPRSGDLSVYWYQQSLDQGLQFLIQYYNGEERAKGNILERFSAQQFPDLHSELNLSSLELGDSALYFCASSGDSSYEQYFGPGTRLTVT.

The rearrangement links TRBV5-6 to TRBJ2-7, with 11 bases lining up with TRBD2. CDR1 SGHDT and CDR2 YYEEEE come from the germline V gene. There are 14 residues in the CDR3. V gave up 1 base and J gave up 5 bases; unmatched junction bases: 2. The CDR3, as DNA: TGTGCCAGCAGCTTGACTAGCGGGAGTCACGAGCAGTACTTC. It yields the protein CASSLTSGSHEQYF.

The chain joins TRBV10-2 to TRBJ2-1, with 7 bases lining up with TRBD2. The CDR3 has 13 residues. Germline V CDR1 and CDR2: WSHSY, SAAADI. J gave up 4 bases and V 10 bases, and 7 bases lay outside the gene matches. For the CDR3, the DNA is TGCGCCACCCGGGGGGACCAGTACAATGAGCAGTTCTTC. As protein: CATRGDQYNEQFF.

The chain couples TRBV9 to TRBJ2-1, with 12 bases that match TRBD1. V lost 3 bases to trimming and J lost 8 bases; unmatched junction nucleotides: 6. Looked up from germline, CDR1 is SGDLS and CDR2 is YYNGEE. The CDR3 spans 15 residues. The DNA for the CDR3 is TGTGCCAGCAGCGAGGGACAGGGGGCGGGCGATGAGCAGTTCTTC. It is translated as CASSEGQGAGDEQFF.

This chain connects TRBV19 to TRBJ2-2; tentative D call: TRBD1 (6 bases). V was trimmed by 3 bases and J by 7 bases, leaving 15 bases between them. The length of the CDR3 is 15 residues. Germline-derived CDR1 and CDR2 are LNHDA and SQIVND (reference sequence). In DNA, the CDR3 is TGTGCCAGTAGTATTGGGGCAGGGGATGGCGGGGAGCTGTTTTTT. Protein product: CASSIGAGDGGELFF.

The rearrangement uses TRBV2 and TRBJ2-3, with 10 bases that match TRBD2. Per germline, CDR1 SNHLY and CDR2 FYNNEI. The ends lost 6 bases at V and 5 bases at J; junction bases unmatched: 8. The CDR3 length is 15 residues. This CDR3 reads CASSASGSEVDTQYF. The CDR3 DNA sequence: TGTGCCAGCAGCGCTAGCGGGAGTGAGGTAGATACGCAGTATTTT.

Written as DNA, the CDR3 is TGTGCCAGCAGTTTACTAGCGAGCTCCTACGAGCAGTACTTC. Translation gives CASSLLASSYEQYF. The rearrangement links TRBV28 to TRBJ2-7; D is perhaps TRBD2 (6 bases). V lost 2 bases and J 0 bases, leaving 8 bases between the germline ends. The CDR3 is 14 residues long. Per germline, CDR1 MDHEN and CDR2 SYDVKM.

This chain connects TRBV19 to TRBJ1-1; D remains unclear. This CDR3 has 15 residues. Deletions cut 3 bases from V and 5 bases from J, with 16 bases between. Germline-derived CDR1 and CDR2 are LNHDA and SQIVND (reference sequence). The CDR3 spells CASSIGRRGRTEAFF. The CDR3 DNA reads as TGTGCCAGTAGTATCGGACGCCGAGGGCGGACTGAAGCTTTCTTT.

The chain employs TRBV2 and TRBJ2-7; D is unclear. CDR1 is SNHLY, CDR2 FYNNEI, per germline. The V end lost 7 bases, the J end lost 1 base, and 11 bases lay between the germline ends. CDR3 length equals 13 residues. The CDR3 reads CASKVGTSYEQYF. The CDR3 DNA follows: TGTGCCAGCAAGGTGGGAACTTCCTACGAGCAGTACTTC.

CDR3 sequence (DNA): TGTGCCAGCAGTGAGTCTTTGCGGACAGCACTAGCGGGAGACCCCACAGATACGCAGTATTTT. It is translated as CASSESLRTALAGDPTDTQYF. The chain carries TRBV2 and TRBJ2-3; TRBD2 matches at 11 bases. Trimming at V came to 3 bases and at J to 2 bases, leaving 19 bases not matched to a gene. Germline values: CDR1 SNHLY, CDR2 FYNNEI. This CDR3 has 21 residues. The full variable domain, rest sourced from reference TRBV2 and TRBJ2-3, is EPEVTQTPSHQVTQMGQEVILRCVPISNHLYFYWYRQILGQKVEFLVSFYNNEISEKSEIFDDQFSVERPDGSNFTLKIRSTKLEDSAMYFCASSESLRTALAGDPTDTQYFGPGTRLTVL.

CDR3 region: CASRDGNTEAFF. The CDR3 DNA reads TGCGCCAGCAGGGACGGGAACACTGAAGCTTTCTTT. The chain employs TRBV5-1 and TRBJ1-1; D remains unclear. V lost 5 bases, J lost 1 base, and 6 bases lay in between. This CDR3 is 12 amino acids long. Germline V gene lookup returns CDR1 SGHRS and CDR2 YFSETQ.

The chain is built from TRBV7-9 and TRBJ1-2, with D tentatively TRBD1 (5 bases). Between the trimmed V and J ends, which lost 3 bases and 2 bases, there was a span of 7 bases. CDR3 length: 13 residues. Germline CDR1 reads SEHNR; CDR2 reads FQNEAQ (reference sequence). The CDR3: CASSFQGNYGYTF. The CDR3 bases are TGTGCCAGCAGCTTTCAGGGAAACTATGGCTACACCTTC.

V gene TRBV5-1 combines with J gene TRBJ2-1, with D uncertain. The CDR3 has 15 residues. The germline V and J ends were trimmed by 0 bases and 6 bases, with 13 bases remaining between them. Germline CDR1 SGHRS, CDR2 YFSETQ. In DNA, the CDR3 is TGCGCCAGCAGCTTGGAAGCGCCGCTCTTCAATGAGCAGTTCTTC. Its translation: CASSLEAPLFNEQFF.

J is TRBJ2-7 and V is TRBV28; possible D gene TRBD1, 6 bases. CDR1 and CDR2 (germline): MDHEN, SYDVKM. Trimming removed 1 base from V and 2 bases from J, with 15 bases in between. The CDR3 contains 16 residues. This CDR3 reads CASSLSAGQFPYEQYF. The CDR3 coding sequence is TGTGCCAGCAGTTTATCAGCCGGACAGTTCCCCTACGAGCAGTACTTC.

The rearrangement joins TRBV5-1 to TRBJ2-3; perhaps D is TRBD1 or TRBD2 (6 bases each). The CDR3 consists of 15 residues. The germline V gene has CDR1 SGHRS and CDR2 YFSETQ. V lost 3 bases and J 5 bases, leaving 16 bases between the germline ends. CDR3: CASSSGGRDVDTQYF. In DNA, the CDR3 is TGCGCCAGCAGCTCTGGGGGGCGGGACGTAGATACGCAGTATTTT. The full variable domain, with the rest looked up from reference TRBV5-1 and TRBJ2-3, is KAGVTQTPRYLIKTRGQQVTLSCSPISGHRSVSWYQQTPGQGLQFLFEYFSETQRNKGNFPGRFSGRQFSNSRSEMNVSTLELGDSALYLCASSSGGRDVDTQYFGPGTRLTVL.